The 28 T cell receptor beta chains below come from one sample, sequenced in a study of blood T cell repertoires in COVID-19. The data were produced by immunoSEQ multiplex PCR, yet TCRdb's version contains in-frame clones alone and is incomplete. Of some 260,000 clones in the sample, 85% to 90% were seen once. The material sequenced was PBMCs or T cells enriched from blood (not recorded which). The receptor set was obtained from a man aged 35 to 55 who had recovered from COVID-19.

CDR3 DNA: TGTGCCAGCAGTTCACGAGGACAGGGGAAGGAGACCCAGTACTTC. Amino acid sequence: CASSSRGQGKETQYF. The J gene is TRBJ2-5, the V gene TRBV7-7; the match to TRBD1 covers 9 bases. Germline V gene data show CDR1 as SSHAT and CDR2 as FNYEAQ (reference sequence). CDR3 size: 15 residues. J gave up 5 bases and V 6 bases, and 10 bases lay outside the gene matches. The full variable domain, with the rest looked up from reference TRBV7-7 and TRBJ2-5, is GAGVSQSPRYKVTKRGQDVTLRCDPISSHATLYWYQQALGQGPEFLTYFNYEAQPDKSGLPSDRFSAERPEGSISTLTIQRTEQRDSAMYRCASSSRGQGKETQYFGPGTRLLVL.

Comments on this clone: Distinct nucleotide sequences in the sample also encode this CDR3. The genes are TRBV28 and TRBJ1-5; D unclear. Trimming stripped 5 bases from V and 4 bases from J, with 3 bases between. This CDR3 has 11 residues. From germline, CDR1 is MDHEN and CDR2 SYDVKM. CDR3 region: CASSLNQPQHF. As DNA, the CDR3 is TGTGCCAGCAGTCTAAATCAGCCCCAGCATTTT.

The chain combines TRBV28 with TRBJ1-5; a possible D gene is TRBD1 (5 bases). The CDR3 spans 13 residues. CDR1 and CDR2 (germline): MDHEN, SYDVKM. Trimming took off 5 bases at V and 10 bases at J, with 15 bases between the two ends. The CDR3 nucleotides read TGTGCCAGCAGTCAAGCCCGGGGGGGACCCCAGCATTTT. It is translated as CASSQARGGPQHF.

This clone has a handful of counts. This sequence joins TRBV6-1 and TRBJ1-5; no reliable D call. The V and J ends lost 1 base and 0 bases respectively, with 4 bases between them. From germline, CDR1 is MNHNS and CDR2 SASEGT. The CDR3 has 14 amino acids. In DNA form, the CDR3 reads TGTGCCAGCAGTGAAGGGAGTAGCAATCAGCCCCAGCATTTT. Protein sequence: CASSEGSSNQPQHF.

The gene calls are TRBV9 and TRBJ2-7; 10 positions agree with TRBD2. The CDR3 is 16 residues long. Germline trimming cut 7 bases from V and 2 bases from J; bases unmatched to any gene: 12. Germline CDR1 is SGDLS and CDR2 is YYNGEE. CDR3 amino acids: CASSQWPSGGPYEQYF. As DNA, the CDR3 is TGTGCCAGCTCCCAGTGGCCTAGCGGGGGCCCCTACGAGCAGTACTTC.

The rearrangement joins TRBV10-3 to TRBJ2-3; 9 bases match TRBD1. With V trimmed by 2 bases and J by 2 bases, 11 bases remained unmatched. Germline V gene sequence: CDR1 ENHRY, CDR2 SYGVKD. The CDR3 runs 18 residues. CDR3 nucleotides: TGTGCCATCAGTGAGACCTCCCCGGGACAGGGTTACACAGATACGCAGTATTTT. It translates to CAISETSPGQGYTDTQYF.

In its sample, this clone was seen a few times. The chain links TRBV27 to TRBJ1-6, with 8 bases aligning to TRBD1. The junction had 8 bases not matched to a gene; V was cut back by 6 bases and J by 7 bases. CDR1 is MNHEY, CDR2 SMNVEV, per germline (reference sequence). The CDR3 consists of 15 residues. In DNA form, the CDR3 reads TGTGCCAGCAGCGACAGGGGCCCGTGGAATTCACCCCTCCACTTT. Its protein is CASSDRGPWNSPLHF.

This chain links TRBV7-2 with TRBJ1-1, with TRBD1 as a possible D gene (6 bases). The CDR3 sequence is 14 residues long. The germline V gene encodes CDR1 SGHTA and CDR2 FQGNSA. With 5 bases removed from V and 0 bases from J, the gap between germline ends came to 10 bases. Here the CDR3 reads CASSPTGLNTEAFF. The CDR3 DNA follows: TGTGCCAGCAGCCCAACAGGGCTGAACACTGAAGCTTTCTTT.

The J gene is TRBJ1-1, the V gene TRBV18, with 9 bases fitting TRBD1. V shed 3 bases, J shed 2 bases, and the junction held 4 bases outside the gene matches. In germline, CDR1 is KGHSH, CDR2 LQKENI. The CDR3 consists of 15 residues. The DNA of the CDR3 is TGTGCCAGCTCACCGAGGACAGGGGCCAACACTGAAGCTTTCTTT. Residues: CASSPRTGANTEAFF. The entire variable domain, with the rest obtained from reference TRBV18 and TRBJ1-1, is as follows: NAGVMQNPRHLVRRRGQEARLRCSPMKGHSHVYWYRQLPEEGLKFMVYLQKENIIDESGMPKERFSAEFPKEGPSILRIQQVVRGDSAAYFCASSPRTGANTEAFFGQGTRLTVV.

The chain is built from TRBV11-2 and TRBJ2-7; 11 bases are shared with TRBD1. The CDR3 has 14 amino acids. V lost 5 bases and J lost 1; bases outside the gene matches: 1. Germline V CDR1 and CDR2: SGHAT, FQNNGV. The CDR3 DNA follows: TGTGCCAGCAGCGGGACAGGGGGATCCTACGAGCAGTACTTC. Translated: CASSGTGGSYEQYF.

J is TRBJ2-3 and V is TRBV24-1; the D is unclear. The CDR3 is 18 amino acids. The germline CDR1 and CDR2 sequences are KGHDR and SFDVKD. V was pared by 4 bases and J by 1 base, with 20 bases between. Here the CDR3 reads CATSDYNAGSGGTDTQYF. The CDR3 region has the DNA TGTGCCACCAGTGACTATAACGCCGGGTCTGGAGGCACAGATACGCAGTATTTT.

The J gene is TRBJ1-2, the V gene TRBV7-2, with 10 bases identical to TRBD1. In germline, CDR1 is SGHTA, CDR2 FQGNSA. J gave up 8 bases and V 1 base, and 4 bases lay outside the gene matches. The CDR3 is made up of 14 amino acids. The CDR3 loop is CASSLGQGAEGYTF. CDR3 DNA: TGTGCCAGCAGCTTAGGACAGGGGGCTGAGGGCTACACCTTC.

Here the CDR3 reads CASSPWGQGISNEQFF. The CDR3 nucleotides are TGTGCCAGCAGCCCCTGGGGACAGGGGATCTCCAATGAGCAGTTCTTC. The chain employs TRBV2 and TRBJ2-1; 10 bases align to TRBD1. CDR1 is SNHLY and CDR2 is FYNNEI in the germline V gene. V shed 6 bases and J 6 bases; nucleotides not matched to a gene: 11. CDR3 length: 16 amino acids.

CDR3: CASSPEGAGSYGYTF. The CDR3 DNA reads TGTGCCAGCAGCCCAGAAGGGGCCGGGAGCTATGGCTACACCTTC. The gene calls are TRBV7-8 and TRBJ1-2, with D tentatively TRBD1 (5 bases). The CDR3 spans 15 residues. V gave up 5 bases and J gave up 4 bases, with 17 bases separating them. CDR1 and CDR2 (germline): SGHVS, FQNEAQ.

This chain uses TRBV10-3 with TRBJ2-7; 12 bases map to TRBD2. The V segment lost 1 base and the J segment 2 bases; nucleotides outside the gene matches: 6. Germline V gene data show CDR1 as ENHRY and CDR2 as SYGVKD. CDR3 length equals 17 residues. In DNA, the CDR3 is TGTGCCATCAGTGAGTTGGGACTAGCGGGTATTACCTACGAGCAGTACTTC. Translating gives CAISELGLAGITYEQYF.

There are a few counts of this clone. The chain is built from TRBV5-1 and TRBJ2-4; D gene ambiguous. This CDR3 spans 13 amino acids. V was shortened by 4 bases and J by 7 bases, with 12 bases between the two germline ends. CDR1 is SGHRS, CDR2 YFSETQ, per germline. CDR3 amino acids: CASSLSEANIQYF. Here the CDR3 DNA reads TGCGCCAGCAGCCTCTCGGAAGCGAACATTCAGTACTTC. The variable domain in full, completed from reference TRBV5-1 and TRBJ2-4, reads KAGVTQTPRYLIKTRGQQVTLSCSPISGHRSVSWYQQTPGQGLQFLFEYFSETQRNKGNFPGRFSGRQFSNSRSEMNVSTLELGDSALYLCASSLSEANIQYFGAGTRLSVL.

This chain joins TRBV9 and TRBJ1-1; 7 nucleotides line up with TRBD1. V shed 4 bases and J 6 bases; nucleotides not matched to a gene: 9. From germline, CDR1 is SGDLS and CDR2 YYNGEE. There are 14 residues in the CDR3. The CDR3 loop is CASSPRLQGSEAFF. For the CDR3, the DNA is TGTGCCAGCAGCCCCCGCTTACAGGGGTCTGAAGCTTTCTTT.

The CDR3 DNA reads TGTGCCAGTACCCCAGGTGGCAGGGGCAACGAGCAGTACTTC. Translation gives CASTPGGRGNEQYF. V gene TRBV19 combines with J gene TRBJ2-7, with a tentative D call TRBD1 (6 bases). Germline-derived CDR1 and CDR2 are LNHDA and SQIVND (reference sequence). The V end lost 7 bases, the J end lost 5 bases, and 18 bases lay between the germline ends. The CDR3 consists of 14 residues. The entire variable domain, with the rest obtained from reference TRBV19 and TRBJ2-7, is as follows: DGGITQSPKYLFRKEGQNVTLSCEQNLNHDAMYWYRQDPGQGLRLIYYSQIVNDFQKGDIAEGYSVSREKKESFPLTVTSAQKNPTAFYLCASTPGGRGNEQYFGPGTRLTVT.

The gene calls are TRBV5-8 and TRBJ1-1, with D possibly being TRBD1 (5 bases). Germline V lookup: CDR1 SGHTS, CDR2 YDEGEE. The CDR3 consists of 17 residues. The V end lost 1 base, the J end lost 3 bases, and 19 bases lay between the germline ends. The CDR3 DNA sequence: TGTGCCAGCAGCTTGACCAGGGTTTTAGGTCATTACACTGAAGCTTTCTTT. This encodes CASSLTRVLGHYTEAFF.

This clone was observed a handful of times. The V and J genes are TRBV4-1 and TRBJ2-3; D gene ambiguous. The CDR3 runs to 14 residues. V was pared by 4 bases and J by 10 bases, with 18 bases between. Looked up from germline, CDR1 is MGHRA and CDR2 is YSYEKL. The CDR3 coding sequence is TGCGCCAGCAGCCTGACCCGGGTCGTTTCCCCGCAGTATTTT. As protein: CASSLTRVVSPQYF.

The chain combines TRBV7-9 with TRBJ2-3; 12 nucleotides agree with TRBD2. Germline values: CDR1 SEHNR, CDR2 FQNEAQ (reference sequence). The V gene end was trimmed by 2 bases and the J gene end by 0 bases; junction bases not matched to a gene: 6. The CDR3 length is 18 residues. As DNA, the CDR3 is TGTGCCAGCAGCTTATCGCAGGGACTAGCGGGTAGCACAGATACGCAGTATTTT. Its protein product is CASSLSQGLAGSTDTQYF.

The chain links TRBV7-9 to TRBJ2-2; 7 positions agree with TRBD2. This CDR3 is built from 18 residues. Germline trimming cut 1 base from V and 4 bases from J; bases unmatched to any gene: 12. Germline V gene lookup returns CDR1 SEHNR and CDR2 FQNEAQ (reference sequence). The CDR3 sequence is CASSLERIGKRGTGELFF. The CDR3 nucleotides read TGTGCCAGCAGCTTAGAGCGTATTGGGAAGCGGGGCACCGGGGAGCTGTTTTTT.

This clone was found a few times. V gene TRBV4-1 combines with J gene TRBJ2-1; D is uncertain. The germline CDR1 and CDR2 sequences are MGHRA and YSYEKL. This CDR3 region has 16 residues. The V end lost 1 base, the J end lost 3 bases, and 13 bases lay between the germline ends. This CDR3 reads CASSQVDLVVYNEQFF. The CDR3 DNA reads TGCGCCAGCAGCCAAGTGGATCTAGTAGTCTACAATGAGCAGTTCTTC.

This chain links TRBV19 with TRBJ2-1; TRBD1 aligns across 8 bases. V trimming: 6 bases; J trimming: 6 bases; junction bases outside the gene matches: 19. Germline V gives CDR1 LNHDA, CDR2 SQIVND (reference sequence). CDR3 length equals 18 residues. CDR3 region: CASSQKRSGQVPSNEQFF. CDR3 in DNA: TGTGCCAGTAGCCAAAAAAGATCGGGACAGGTCCCCAGCAATGAGCAGTTCTTC.

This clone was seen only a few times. DNA of the CDR3: TGTGCCAGCAGTTTGATCGAGGGTAAAGTCTCTGAAGCTTTCTTT. This gives the protein CASSLIEGKVSEAFF. The genes are TRBV28 and TRBJ1-1; D gene unclear. The CDR3 is 15 residues long. Germline V CDR1 and CDR2: MDHEN, SYDVKM. Trimming shortened V by 3 bases and J by 6 bases, and 17 bases separated the two germline ends.

The DNA for the CDR3 is TGTGCCAGCAGATCGGGACTAGCGGGAGGGGGTCGGACAGATACGCAGTATTTT. This sequence encodes CASRSGLAGGGRTDTQYF. The chain combines TRBV7-2 with TRBJ2-3, with 16 positions matching TRBD2. The CDR3 is made up of 18 amino acids. The germline V gene has CDR1 SGHTA and CDR2 FQGNSA. J gave up 3 bases and V 6 bases, and 9 bases lay outside the gene matches.

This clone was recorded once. The CDR3 DNA reads as TGTGCCAGCAGCCAACGGGGGGCGGGAGAGCAGTACTTC. This gives the protein CASSQRGAGEQYF. The V and J genes are TRBV3-1 (or the pseudogene TRBV3-2) and TRBJ2-7, with a weak D call TRBD2 (7 bases). Germline V gives CDR1 LGHDT, CDR2 YNNKEL (reference sequence). The V and J ends lost 2 bases and 7 bases respectively, with 12 bases between them. This CDR3 contains 13 residues.

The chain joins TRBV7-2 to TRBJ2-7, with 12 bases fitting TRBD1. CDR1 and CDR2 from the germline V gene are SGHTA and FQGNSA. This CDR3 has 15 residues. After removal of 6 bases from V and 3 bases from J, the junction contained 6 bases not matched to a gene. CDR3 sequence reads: CASRAGTGGIYEQYF. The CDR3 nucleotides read TGTGCCAGCAGGGCCGGGACAGGGGGCATCTACGAGCAGTACTTC.